These T cell receptor beta chains were read from a single sample in a study of PD-1 blockade in classical Hodgkin lymphoma. Clones were read by immunoSEQ multiplex PCR, and TCRdb kept only the in-frame ones, dropping some. Here the sample spans about 20,000 clones, around four fifths being singletons. The sample consisted of CD8+ T cells from blood, taken before the fourth cycle of nivolumab. All receptors come from a human donor with classical Hodgkin lymphoma. Each CDR3 is given with its conserved first and last residue. D genes are given only for firm matches. Part of the rows lack a size; the others show once, few, many or a class for expanded clones.

V: TRBV7-9; size: -; J: TRBJ2-2; D: TRBD1; CDR3: CASSYHSGTGGTGELFF; DNA: TGTGCCAGCAGTTATCATTCCGGGACAGGGGGCACCGGGGAGCTGTTTTTT
V: TRBV6-5; size: -; J: TRBJ1-5; D: -; CDR3: CASSYGQGTQPQHF; DNA: TGTGCCAGCAGTTACGGGCAGGGTACTCAGCCCCAGCATTTT
V: TRBV13; size: -; J: TRBJ2-5; D: -; CDR3: CASSSALNTRGTQYF; DNA: TGTGCCAGCAGCTCAGCCCTCAATACGAGGGGGACCCAGTACTTC
V: TRBV13; size: -; J: TRBJ2-1; D: -; CDR3: CASSPAGGTEQFF; DNA: TGTGCCAGCAGCCCTGCCGGTGGTACTGAGCAGTTCTTC
V: TRBV9; size: -; J: TRBJ1-2; D: -; CDR3: CASSVEYRDYTF; DNA: TGTGCCAGCAGCGTAGAGTACCGGGACTACACCTTC
V: TRBV29-1; size: -; J: TRBJ1-2; D: TRBD1; CDR3: CSVEGGTGAYGYTF; DNA: TGCAGCGTTGAGGGGGGCACAGGGGCCTATGGCTACACCTTC
V: TRBV7-2; size: -; J: TRBJ2-2; D: -; CDR3: CASYGTGELFF; DNA: TGTGCCAGCTATGGCACCGGGGAGCTGTTTTTT
V: TRBV23-1; size: -; J: TRBJ2-7; D: TRBD2; CDR3: CASSQLPSGGAYYEQYF; DNA: TGCGCCAGCAGTCAACTCCCAAGCGGGGGGGCCTATTACGAGCAGTACTTC
V: TRBV2; size: -; J: TRBJ2-7; D: TRBD1; CDR3: CASSDNRGYEQYF; DNA: TGTGCCAGCAGTGACAACAGGGGCTACGAGCAGTACTTC
V: TRBV29-1; size: once; J: TRBJ2-1; D: -; CDR3: CSVHTPVNNEQFF; DNA: TGCAGCGTTCACACGCCAGTCAACAATGAGCAGTTCTTC
V: TRBV7-8; size: -; J: TRBJ2-7; D: -; CDR3: CASSLSGRSYEQYF; DNA: TGTGCCAGCAGCTTATCTGGGCGATCCTACGAGCAGTACTTC
V: TRBV2; size: -; J: TRBJ1-5; D: TRBD1; CDR3: CASSERDRPVGQPQHF; DNA: TGTGCCAGCAGTGAAAGGGACAGGCCTGTGGGTCAGCCCCAGCATTTT
V: TRBV6-7; size: -; J: TRBJ1-4; D: -; CDR3: CASSYTVNEKLFF; DNA: TGTGCCAGCAGTTATACGGTTAATGAAAAACTGTTTTTT
V: TRBV6-5; size: -; J: TRBJ1-1; D: -; CDR3: CASSATGTPNTEAFF; DNA: TGTGCCAGCAGTGCGACCGGGACGCCGAACACTGAAGCTTTCTTT
V: TRBV7-6; size: -; J: TRBJ2-3; D: TRBD1; CDR3: CASSVPGQGTLTDTQYF; DNA: TGTGCCAGCAGCGTCCCGGGACAGGGAACCCTCACAGATACGCAGTATTTT
V: TRBV9; size: -; J: TRBJ2-1; D: TRBD2; CDR3: CASSAIAGGSFGEQFF; DNA: TGTGCCAGCAGCGCAATAGCGGGGGGCTCATTCGGTGAGCAGTTCTTC
V: TRBV5-4; size: -; J: TRBJ2-5; D: -; CDR3: CASSIQGGQETQYF; DNA: TGTGCCAGCAGCATACAGGGGGGGCAAGAGACCCAGTACTTC
V: TRBV15; size: medium-sized; J: TRBJ1-4; D: -; CDR3: CATSQGATNEKLFF; DNA: TGTGCCACCAGTCAGGGCGCAACTAATGAAAAACTGTTTTTT
V: TRBV28; size: -; J: TRBJ2-7; D: -; CDR3: CASTFGQGTEQYF; DNA: TGTGCCAGCACCTTTGGTCAGGGAACCGAGCAGTACTTC
V: TRBV2; size: -; J: TRBJ2-1; D: TRBD1; CDR3: CASSEVLGQTFNEQFF; DNA: TGTGCCAGCAGTGAGGTTTTGGGACAGACCTTCAATGAGCAGTTCTTC
V: TRBV5-8; size: -; J: TRBJ2-1; D: -; CDR3: CASSFRGSSYNEQFF; DNA: TGTGCCAGCAGCTTCCGGGGTAGCTCCTACAATGAGCAGTTCTTC
V: TRBV9; size: -; J: TRBJ2-1; D: -; CDR3: CASSVEGTQEDEQFF; DNA: TGTGCCAGCAGCGTAGAAGGGACCCAGGAGGATGAGCAGTTCTTC
V: TRBV19; size: -; J: TRBJ2-7; D: -; CDR3: CASREQGNEQYF; DNA: TGTGCCAGTAGAGAGCAGGGGAACGAGCAGTACTTC
V: TRBV5-1; size: once; J: TRBJ2-7; D: -; CDR3: CASSLKEFYEQYF; DNA: TGCGCCAGCAGCTTGAAGGAGTTTTACGAGCAGTACTTC
V: TRBV7-3; size: once; J: TRBJ2-4; D: -; CDR3: CASSLSGANIQYF; DNA: TGTGCCAGCAGCTTGTCGGGGGCAAACATTCAGTACTTC
V: TRBV11-2; size: -; J: TRBJ2-7; D: -; CDR3: CASSLVGLEQYF; DNA: TGTGCCAGCAGCTTAGTTGGGCTCGAGCAGTACTTC
V: TRBV10-2; size: -; J: TRBJ2-1; D: TRBD2; CDR3: CASLPPSGREQFF; DNA: TGCGCCAGCCTGCCTCCTAGCGGTCGGGAGCAGTTCTTC
V: TRBV6-4; size: -; J: TRBJ2-2; D: TRBD1; CDR3: CASSDQDRVGTGELFF; DNA: TGTGCCAGCAGTGACCAGGACAGGGTTGGTACCGGGGAGCTGTTTTTT
V: TRBV13; size: few; J: TRBJ2-7; D: -; CDR3: CASSLGPGEEQYF; DNA: TGTGCCAGCAGCTTAGGGCCAGGGGAGGAGCAGTACTTC
V: TRBV6-5; size: -; J: TRBJ1-2; D: -; CDR3: CASSHPGGLDSF; DNA: TGTGCCAGCAGTCACCCTGGGGGATTGGACAGCTTC
V: TRBV7-3; size: -; J: TRBJ2-2; D: -; CDR3: CASPPGTVATGELFF; DNA: TGTGCCAGCCCACCCGGGACGGTCGCCACCGGGGAGCTGTTTTTT
V: TRBV7-9; size: -; J: TRBJ2-5; D: TRBD2; CDR3: CASSSDTSVQETQYF; DNA: TGTGCCAGCAGCTCAGACACTAGCGTCCAAGAGACCCAGTACTTC
V: TRBV5-1; size: -; J: TRBJ2-4; D: -; CDR3: CASSYRGLAKNIQYF; DNA: TGCGCCAGCAGCTATAGGGGTTTAGCCAAAAACATTCAGTACTTC
V: TRBV7-2; size: -; J: TRBJ2-2; D: -; CDR3: CASSLGNTGELFF; DNA: TGTGCCAGCAGCTTGGGGAACACCGGGGAGCTGTTTTTT
V: TRBV6-5; size: -; J: TRBJ1-3; D: -; CDR3: CASSYSDGGNTIYF; DNA: TGTGCCAGCAGTTACTCCGACGGTGGAAACACCATATATTTT
V: TRBV10-3; size: few; J: TRBJ1-2; D: -; CDR3: CAISDTDGYTF; DNA: TGTGCCATCAGTGATACAGATGGCTACACCTTC
V: TRBV27; size: -; J: TRBJ1-1; D: -; CDR3: CASSYGGLNTEAFF; DNA: TGTGCCAGCAGCTATGGGGGCCTGAACACTGAAGCTTTCTTT
V: TRBV4-3; size: -; J: TRBJ1-3; D: -; CDR3: CASSPRVGADGNTIYF; DNA: TGCGCCAGCAGCCCACGTGTGGGGGCAGATGGAAACACCATATATTTT
V: TRBV29-1; size: -; J: TRBJ2-7; D: -; CDR3: CSVSGTTYEQYF; DNA: TGCAGCGTCTCTGGGACCACCTACGAGCAGTACTTC
V: TRBV14; size: -; J: TRBJ2-7; D: -; CDR3: CASSQLLHAYEQYF; DNA: TGTGCCAGCAGCCAATTGCTTCATGCCTACGAGCAGTACTTC
V: TRBV7-2; size: -; J: TRBJ1-1; D: -; CDR3: CADQGGAYTEAFF; DNA: TGTGCAGATCAGGGAGGGGCCTACACTGAAGCTTTCTTT
V: TRBV4-2; size: -; J: TRBJ2-7; D: -; CDR3: CASSSMAGEQYF; DNA: TGTGCCAGCAGCAGCATGGCGGGGGAGCAGTACTTC
V: TRBV7-3; size: -; J: TRBJ2-3; D: TRBD2; CDR3: CASSSGGATDTQYF; DNA: TGTGCCAGCAGCTCCGGGGGGGCTACAGATACGCAGTATTTT
V: TRBV5-5; size: -; J: TRBJ2-7; D: -; CDR3: CASSSPSAYEQYF; DNA: TGTGCCAGCAGCTCCCCAAGCGCCTACGAGCAGTACTTC
V: TRBV29-1; size: -; J: TRBJ2-7; D: -; CDR3: CSAKGGIGTPGYEQYF; DNA: TGCAGCGCGAAAGGGGGGATAGGGACCCCTGGGTACGAGCAGTACTTC
V: TRBV25-1; size: -; J: TRBJ1-1; D: TRBD1; CDR3: CASSGPGTVEAFF; DNA: TGTGCCAGCAGTGGTCCCGGGACAGTTGAAGCTTTCTTT
V: TRBV19; size: -; J: TRBJ1-1; D: -; CDR3: CASSWSGGNTEAFF; DNA: TGTGCCAGTAGTTGGTCGGGAGGGAACACTGAAGCTTTCTTT
V: TRBV19; size: -; J: TRBJ1-5; D: -; CDR3: CASSIMENSNQPQHF; DNA: TGTGCCAGTAGTATAATGGAGAATAGCAATCAGCCCCAGCATTTT
V: TRBV7-6; size: -; J: TRBJ1-1; D: -; CDR3: CASSLGGGTEAFF; DNA: TGTGCCAGCAGCTTAGGTGGGGGCACTGAAGCTTTCTTT
V: TRBV18; size: -; J: TRBJ2-3; D: -; CDR3: CASSPGHSSTDTQYF; DNA: TGTGCCAGCTCGCCTGGGCACTCAAGCACAGATACGCAGTATTTT
V: TRBV4-2; size: -; J: TRBJ2-7; D: -; CDR3: CASRVGPSYEQYF; DNA: TGTGCCAGCAGAGTTGGGCCCTCCTACGAGCAGTACTTC
V: TRBV6-5; size: -; J: TRBJ2-7; D: TRBD1; CDR3: CASSYVTGGYEQYF; DNA: TGTGCCAGCAGTTACGTGACAGGGGGCTACGAGCAGTACTTC
V: TRBV28; size: -; J: TRBJ1-4; D: -; CDR3: CASSFGRQNNEKLFF; DNA: TGTGCCAGCAGTTTCGGTAGACAGAATAATGAAAAACTGTTTTTT
V: TRBV2; size: -; J: TRBJ2-7; D: -; CDR3: CASSGTESSYEQYF; DNA: TGTGCCAGCAGTGGGACAGAGAGCTCCTACGAGCAGTACTTC
V: TRBV27; size: few; J: TRBJ1-1; D: TRBD1; CDR3: CASSLRGQGEAFF; DNA: TGTGCCAGCAGTTTAAGGGGGCAGGGTGAAGCTTTCTTT